This TCR beta chain was sequenced in a study of Graves' ophthalmopathy and Graves' hyperthyroidism. General study findings and limits: The model reached approximately 71% sensitivity and about 73% specificity for predicting ophthalmopathy progression.

As regards this clonotype: The target antigen is unknown.

This CDR3 has 15 residues. V dropped 5 bases and J dropped 6; count of bases not matched to a gene: 7. The germline V gene has CDR1 SEHNR and CDR2 FQNEAQ (reference sequence). If patients had other autoimmune diseases, uncontrolled infections, pregnancy or lactation, they were excluded. Thyroid ultrasound, orbital computed tomography, TRAb, serum thyroxine and clinical symptoms formed the basis of diagnosis. Transcripts of RNA were the source for amplifying TCR beta CDR3 regions. After a first-round RT-PCR with HTBI primers, a second-round multiplex PCR was run. TCRdb analysed the multiplex PCR reads with MiXCR anew, one entry per CDR3 protein. The repertoire includes a few hundred thousand distinct CDR3 sequences, 39% of them detected once, and roughly 4% sits in the top ten.

The TCR sequence derives from an adult man with Graves' hyperthyroidism. The sequencing sample was made of peripheral blood or thyroid tissue (not recorded which). The gene calls are TRBV7-9 and TRBJ1-4, with 9 bases identical to TRBD1. Here the CDR3 DNA reads TGTGCCAGCAGCCGACGTCGGACAGGGGATGAAAAACTGTTTTTT. This codes for CASSRRRTGDEKLFF.